This TCR beta chain was recovered during a study of T cell responses to AZD1222 COVID-19 vaccine. Broader study findings: Baseline serology detected seropositivity in only six AZD1222 recipients. A mostly white British donor set with more females was recruited, and clonal diversity was possibly underestimated. Repertoires were obtained solely post-peak T cell response. An increase in Spike-specific TCR breadth and depth was observed after two AZD1222 doses.

Turning to this clone: Its antigen is not identified.

The V segment lost 3 bases and the J segment 4 bases; nucleotides outside the gene matches: 6. The germline gives CDR1 SGHNT, CDR2 YYREEE (reference sequence). The CDR3 totals 14 residues. Data came from immunoSEQ multiplex PCR; TCRdb stores just in-frame clones and leaves some out. The table lists 140,000 or so clones, roughly 87% of them singletons. The source was peripheral blood, collected 28 days after the second dose of the MenACWY control vaccine. The TCR comes from an adult who received the MenACWY meningococcal vaccine as a control. The genes are TRBV5-4 and TRBJ2-7; 8 bases map to TRBD1. The CDR3 nucleotides are TGTGCCAGCAGCTATGGACAGGGCCTTTACGAGCAGTACTTC. Its protein is CASSYGQGLYEQYF.